The next 13 T cell receptor beta chains were all read from a single sample in a study of shared clonotypes between healthy human individuals. Repertoires were generated with immunoSEQ multiplex PCR, while TCRdb's copy carries only in-frame clones and drops some. The profile covers 2 million to 2.5 million clones, with 92% appearing a single time and around 0.35% taken by the ten largest. Sequences were obtained from naive CD4+ T cells from PBMCs. Subset: CD45RA+ positively selected. The receptors stem from a man aged 18 to 35 in good health. Some clones in this sample may be carry-over from other donors' samples.

The V and J genes are TRBV6-1 and TRBJ1-2; 8 bases align to TRBD1. The CDR3 spans 14 residues. V shed 0 bases, J shed 8 bases, and the junction held 5 bases outside the gene matches. The germline V gene encodes CDR1 MNHNS and CDR2 SASEGT. The CDR3 bases are TGTGCCAGCAGTGAAGCTCCGACAGGGGAGGGCTACACCTTC. Encoded protein: CASSEAPTGEGYTF.

V gene TRBV19 combines with J gene TRBJ1-2; no definite D call. V lost 3 bases and J lost 2, with 7 bases in between. The CDR3 loop spans 13 amino acids. Germline assignment: CDR1 LNHDA and CDR2 SQIVND (reference sequence). CDR3 region: CASSMRRNYGYTF. CDR3 coding DNA: TGTGCCAGTAGTATGAGGAGAAACTATGGCTACACCTTC.

The chain has TRBV18 and TRBJ2-7, with D possibly matching TRBD2 (6 bases). The germline V gene encodes CDR1 KGHSH and CDR2 LQKENI. The CDR3 extends over 11 amino acids. V was clipped by 3 bases and J by 11 bases, with 11 bases between them. The CDR3: CASSPAGRKYF. For the CDR3, the DNA is TGTGCCAGCTCACCCGCAGGGAGGAAGTACTTC.

The gene calls are TRBV10-3 and TRBJ1-3, with 9 nucleotides matching TRBD1. The V and J ends lost 8 bases and 3 bases, in that order; junction bases with no gene match: 5. The V gene's germline CDR1 is ENHRY and CDR2 SYGVKD. The CDR3 length is 14 residues. CDR3 nucleotide sequence: TGTGCCATCGGTTCGACAGGGGGTGGAAACACCATATATTTT. Translating it yields CAIGSTGGGNTIYF.

The chain recombines TRBV19 with TRBJ2-2; no clear D gene. This CDR3 is built from 13 residues. CDR1 LNHDA and CDR2 SQIVND come from the germline V gene (reference sequence). Trimming removed 3 bases from V and 1 base from J, with 3 bases in between. CDR3: CASSIQNTGELFF. DNA for the CDR3: TGTGCCAGTAGTATCCAGAACACCGGGGAGCTGTTTTTT.

The V call is TRBV5-1, the J call TRBJ2-5; TRBD2 agrees at 13 bases. In germline, CDR1 is SGHRS, CDR2 YFSETQ. CDR3 length equals 15 residues. The V gene end was trimmed by 4 bases and the J gene end by 1 base; junction bases not matched to a gene: 1. The DNA for the CDR3 is TGCGCCAGCAGCAGGACTAGCGGGGGCCAAGAGACCCAGTACTTC. Protein sequence: CASSRTSGGQETQYF.

The chain employs TRBV28 and TRBJ2-2; 10 nucleotides align to TRBD1. The CDR3 runs to 16 residues. Germline CDR1 MDHEN, CDR2 SYDVKM. J gave up 2 bases and V 4 bases, and 4 bases lay outside the gene matches. CDR3 in amino acids: CASSSGTGANTGELFF. The CDR3 DNA reads as TGTGCCAGCAGTTCTGGGACAGGGGCCAACACCGGGGAGCTGTTTTTT.

The chain recombines TRBV28 with TRBJ2-2; 7 nucleotides align to TRBD1. Germline V gene data show CDR1 as MDHEN and CDR2 as SYDVKM. The CDR3 is 15 residues long. The V segment lost 6 bases and the J segment 6 bases; nucleotides outside the gene matches: 10. The CDR3: CASSLQGLGAGELFF. The CDR3 DNA reads TGTGCCAGCAGCTTACAGGGGTTGGGGGCCGGGGAGCTGTTTTTT.

The J gene is TRBJ2-5, the V gene TRBV18; D possibly matches TRBD1 or TRBD2 (5 bases each). The CDR3 length is 14 residues. Looked up from germline, CDR1 is KGHSH and CDR2 is LQKENI. With 4 bases removed from V and 8 bases from J, the gap between germline ends came to 17 bases. CDR3 sequence reads: CASSLGTPTDTQYF. The CDR3, as DNA: TGTGCCAGCTCACTCGGGACCCCAACGGATACCCAGTACTTC.

The V call is TRBV5-4, the J call TRBJ2-7, with 11 bases fitting TRBD1. The CDR3 runs 14 residues. The junction had 6 bases not matched to a gene; V was cut back by 3 bases and J by 7 bases. Germline CDR1 reads SGHNT; CDR2 reads YYREEE (reference sequence). The CDR3 loop is CASSYPGQGEEQYF. The CDR3 DNA reads TGTGCCAGCAGCTATCCGGGACAGGGGGAAGAGCAGTACTTC. Complete variable domain (other parts from reference TRBV5-4 and TRBJ2-7): ETGVTQSPTHLIKTRGQQVTLRCSSQSGHNTVSWYQQALGQGPQFIFQYYREEENGRGNFPPRFSGLQFPNYSSELNVNALELDDSALYLCASSYPGQGEEQYFGPGTRLTVT.

For this clone: Other nucleotide sequences from this sample produce the same CDR3. The CDR3 DNA reads as TGTGCCATCAGTTTCGGGAGTTACGAGCAGTACTTC. It encodes CAISFGSYEQYF. This chain uses TRBV10-3 with TRBJ2-7; perhaps TRBD2 as D (6 bases). V was clipped by 5 bases and J by 4 bases, with 9 bases between them. This CDR3 is built from 12 residues. Germline-derived CDR1 and CDR2 are ENHRY and SYGVKD.

The chain has TRBV5-1 and TRBJ2-2; tentatively, D is TRBD1 or TRBD2 (5 bases each). The V end was cut by 2 bases, the J end by 6 bases, with 8 bases between. This CDR3 is built from 13 residues. Germline CDR1 reads SGHRS; CDR2 reads YFSETQ. The CDR3 DNA is TGCGCCAGCAGCTTCGGGACCCCCGGGGAGCTGTTTTTT. It encodes CASSFGTPGELFF. Complete variable domain (other parts from reference TRBV5-1 and TRBJ2-2): KAGVTQTPRYLIKTRGQQVTLSCSPISGHRSVSWYQQTPGQGLQFLFEYFSETQRNKGNFPGRFSGRQFSNSRSEMNVSTLELGDSALYLCASSFGTPGELFFGEGSRLTVL.

The chain is built from TRBV28 and TRBJ1-5; D is perhaps TRBD1 (5 bases). The CDR3 runs 15 residues. V lost 5 bases and J lost 9, with 20 bases in between. Germline assignment: CDR1 MDHEN and CDR2 SYDVKM. The CDR3 DNA follows: TGTGCCAGCAGTGAAGGGACCGTCGGGGGGGGGCCCCAGCATTTT. This gives the protein CASSEGTVGGGPQHF.